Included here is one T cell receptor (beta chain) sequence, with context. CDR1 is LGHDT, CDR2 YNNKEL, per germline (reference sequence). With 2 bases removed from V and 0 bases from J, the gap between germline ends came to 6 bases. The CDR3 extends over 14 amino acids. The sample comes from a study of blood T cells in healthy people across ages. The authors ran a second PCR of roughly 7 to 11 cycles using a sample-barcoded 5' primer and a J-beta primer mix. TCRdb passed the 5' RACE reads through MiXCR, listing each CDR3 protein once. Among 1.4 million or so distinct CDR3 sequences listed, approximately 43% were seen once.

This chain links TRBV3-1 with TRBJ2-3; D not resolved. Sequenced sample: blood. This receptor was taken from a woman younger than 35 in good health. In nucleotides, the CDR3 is TGTGCCAGCAGCCAAAAGATGAGCACAGATACGCAGTATTTT. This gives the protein CASSQKMSTDTQYF.